A single sample is the source of the 18 T cell receptor beta chains below, sequenced in a study of shared T cell receptors in the human thymus. Some clones are missing from TCRdb's copy, which holds only in-frame ones; the method was immunoSEQ multiplex PCR. The sample carries hundreds of thousands of clones, roughly 88% recorded once. The same sample was also used in a study of human thymus T cells.

The sample consisted of thymocytes. Receptors were obtained from a boy under three years old with a congenital heart defect.

The chain uses TRBV7-9 and TRBJ2-5, with D possibly being TRBD1 (7 bases). The V end lost 5 bases, the J end lost 5 bases, and 30 bases lay between the germline ends. The CDR3 loop spans 19 amino acids. The germline V gene has CDR1 SEHNR and CDR2 FQNEAQ (reference sequence). The CDR3 DNA follows: TGTGCCAGCAGCCAAATCTCCAGGGCACCAGGGGGGCTTGGGGAGACCCAGTACTTC. Its protein is CASSQISRAPGGLGETQYF.

V and J are TRBV6-6 and TRBJ1-3; D not resolved. Germline CDR1 is MNHNY and CDR2 is SVGAGI (reference sequence). The CDR3 runs 16 residues. The germline V and J ends were trimmed by 6 bases and 2 bases, with 17 bases remaining between them. The CDR3 is CASSLAQRAPGNTIYF. As DNA, the CDR3 is TGTGCCAGCAGCCTTGCTCAGCGGGCACCTGGAAACACCATATATTTT.

The chain employs TRBV30 and TRBJ1-5, with D uncertain. V shed 0 bases and J shed 4 bases, with 7 bases lying between them. Germline lookup yields CDR1 GTSNPN and CDR2 SVGIG (reference sequence). The CDR3 loop spans 13 amino acids. The CDR3: CAWSVGSNQPQHF. CDR3 DNA sequence: TGTGCCTGGAGTGTGGGGAGTAATCAGCCCCAGCATTTT.

The chain carries TRBV28 and TRBJ2-7; TRBD1 matches 9 bases. With 4 bases clipped from V and 5 bases from J, the junction kept 6 bases outside the gene matches. The germline gives CDR1 MDHEN, CDR2 SYDVKM. The CDR3 is made up of 14 amino acids. CDR3 loop: CASSSGTGTHEQYF. In nucleotides, the CDR3 is TGTGCCAGCAGTTCCGGGACAGGGACCCACGAGCAGTACTTC.

The chain has TRBV4-1 and TRBJ2-3; tentatively, D is TRBD2 (6 bases). Germline loops: CDR1 MGHRA, CDR2 YSYEKL. V dropped 3 bases and J dropped 2 bases, with 24 bases sitting between them. CDR3 length equals 19 residues. The CDR3 is CASSQMVGRGYPFTDTQYF. The CDR3 coding sequence is TGCGCCAGCAGCCAGATGGTGGGTCGGGGGTACCCCTTCACAGATACGCAGTATTTT.

The chain combines TRBV28 with TRBJ2-7; 11 bases are a match to TRBD1. The CDR3 is made up of 19 amino acids. The germline V gene encodes CDR1 MDHEN and CDR2 SYDVKM. V lost 7 bases to trimming and J lost 5 bases; unmatched junction nucleotides: 22. CDR3: CASTRRCGQGAGDPHEQYF. The CDR3 bases are TGTGCCAGCACCCGACGCTGTGGACAGGGGGCGGGAGACCCCCACGAGCAGTACTTC.

The chain combines TRBV13 with TRBJ2-3, with a weak D call TRBD1 (5 bases). Trimming removed 4 bases from V and 9 bases from J, with 20 bases in between. The CDR3 loop spans 15 amino acids. The V gene's germline CDR1 is PRHDT and CDR2 FYEKMQ (reference sequence). The CDR3 loop reads CASSSRQTPLPTQYF. The CDR3, as DNA: TGTGCCAGCAGCTCCCGACAGACACCACTGCCGACGCAGTATTTT.

In DNA form, the CDR3 reads TGTGCCAGCAGCTACCGGGACAGGCCCCAAGAGACCCAGTACTTC. Amino acids: CASSYRDRPQETQYF. The gene calls are TRBV5-4 and TRBJ2-5, with 8 bases matching TRBD1. Trimming took 3 bases from V and 1 from J; bases not matched to a gene: 5. The CDR3 is 15 residues long. Germline V gene sequence: CDR1 SGHNT, CDR2 YYREEE (reference sequence).

The V call is TRBV4-1, the J call TRBJ2-7; a weak D match, TRBD1 (6 bases). V lost 2 bases to trimming and J lost 0 bases, with 17 bases between them. The germline V gene encodes CDR1 MGHRA and CDR2 YSYEKL. CDR3 length: 17 amino acids. CDR3 protein: CASSQRVRTASSYEQYF. The CDR3 nucleotides are TGCGCCAGCAGCCAAAGAGTCCGGACAGCGAGCTCCTACGAGCAGTACTTC.

The chain uses TRBV7-9 and TRBJ2-7; TRBD2 aligns across 8 bases. Germline V gene sequence: CDR1 SEHNR, CDR2 FQNEAQ (reference sequence). The ends lost 5 bases at V and 6 bases at J; junction bases unmatched: 12. The CDR3 consists of 15 residues. The CDR3 spells CASSLPETSAFEQYF. The CDR3 bases are TGTGCCAGCAGCCTCCCTGAGACTAGCGCTTTCGAGCAGTACTTC. The entire variable domain, with the rest obtained from reference TRBV7-9 and TRBJ2-7, is as follows: DTGVSQNPRHKITKRGQNVTFRCDPISEHNRLYWYRQTLGQGPEFLTYFQNEAQLEKSRLLSDRFSAERPKGSFSTLEIQRTEQGDSAMYLCASSLPETSAFEQYFGPGTRLTVT.

The V and J genes are TRBV27 and TRBJ2-1; TRBD1 matches at 11 bases. This CDR3 region has 17 residues. The V segment lost 0 bases and the J segment 7 bases; nucleotides outside the gene matches: 8. Germline lookup yields CDR1 MNHEY and CDR2 SMNVEV (reference sequence). Written as DNA, the CDR3 is TGTGCCAGCAGTTTATCGGGGGACAGGGGGTATCGTAATGAGCAGTTCTTC. This codes for CASSLSGDRGYRNEQFF.

This chain uses TRBV7-3 with TRBJ2-7; 7 nucleotides align to TRBD1. The CDR3 is made up of 13 amino acids. With V trimmed by 2 bases and J by 4 bases, 2 bases remained unmatched. Germline V gene lookup returns CDR1 SGHTA and CDR2 FQGTGA. DNA for the CDR3: TGTGCCAGCAGCTTAGCCAGGGGGTACGAGCAGTACTTC. Translated: CASSLARGYEQYF.

The V and J genes are TRBV4-2 and TRBJ2-7; D uncertain. This CDR3 is built from 14 residues. Germline values: CDR1 LGHNA, CDR2 YNFKEQ. With 3 bases removed from V and 2 bases from J, the gap between germline ends came to 11 bases. The DNA of the CDR3 is TGTGCCAGCAGCCAGGCTAGACGCCCCTACGAGCAGTACTTC. Its protein product is CASSQARRPYEQYF.

The V gene is TRBV4-2, the J gene TRBJ2-5, with 7 nucleotides matching TRBD1. CDR1 is LGHNA and CDR2 is YNFKEQ in the germline V gene. The CDR3 has 15 amino acids. Losses at the gene ends were 2 bases for V and 11 bases for J; bases not matched to a gene: 14. CDR3 nucleotides: TGTGCCAGCAGCCAATGGGCAGGGGGAGCCACAACGCAGTACTTC. It is translated as CASSQWAGGATTQYF.

The rearrangement links TRBV20-1 to TRBJ1-1, with a weak D call TRBD1 (5 bases). From germline, CDR1 is DFQATT and CDR2 SNEGSKA (reference sequence). V lost 7 bases to trimming and J lost 6 bases, with 9 bases between them. This CDR3 region has 10 residues. The CDR3 loop reads CSGGGSEAFF. The CDR3 bases are TGCAGTGGGGGGGGTTCTGAAGCTTTCTTT.

The V call is TRBV30, the J call TRBJ2-7, with 10 bases identical to TRBD2. This CDR3 has 15 amino acids. Germline V lookup: CDR1 GTSNPN, CDR2 SVGIG (reference sequence). The junction had 11 bases not matched to a gene; V was cut back by 5 bases and J by 4 bases. The CDR3 here is CAWGALAGVRYEQYF. As DNA, the CDR3 is TGTGCCTGGGGTGCCCTAGCGGGAGTAAGGTACGAGCAGTACTTC. The full variable domain, completed using reference TRBV30 and TRBJ2-7, is SQTIHQWPATLVQPVGSPLSLECTVEGTSNPNLYWYRQAAGRGLQLLFYSVGIGQISSEVPQNLSASRPQDRQFILSSKKLLLSDSGFYLCAWGALAGVRYEQYFGPGTRLTVT.

The V and J genes are TRBV27 and TRBJ2-4, with 7 bases lining up with TRBD2. This CDR3 is 15 amino acids long. Germline trimming cut 3 bases from V and 1 base from J; bases unmatched to any gene: 3. Per germline, CDR1 MNHEY and CDR2 SMNVEV (reference sequence). In nucleotides, the CDR3 is TGTGCCAGCAGTTTCGTGGGAGGGGCCAAAAACATTCAGTACTTC. This sequence encodes CASSFVGGAKNIQYF.

The V gene is TRBV11-3, the J gene TRBJ2-3; 11 positions match TRBD2. This CDR3 has 20 residues. The J segment lost 0 bases and the V segment lost 2 bases, leaving 13 bases of the junction unmatched. Per the germline V gene, CDR1 is SGHNT and CDR2 is YENEEA. The CDR3 is CASSLPTGTSGPSSTDTQYF. CDR3 coding DNA: TGTGCCAGCAGCTTACCTACAGGGACTAGCGGACCCTCTAGCACAGATACGCAGTATTTT.